This T cell receptor (beta chain) was sequenced for a study of a mutant IDH1 vaccine in newly diagnosed glioma. About the research overall: Vaccination was launched 4-6 weeks after radiotherapy alone, or with temozolomide cycles. The earlier regimen, radiotherapy, temozolomide, or both, was most often both.

Regarding this clone: What it binds is not known.

The data were produced by immunoSEQ multiplex PCR, yet TCRdb's version contains in-frame clones alone and is incomplete. Seen here are approximately 76,000 clones, roughly 90% observed once, and the top ten hold approximately 0.6%. Germline CDR1 SQVTM, CDR2 ANQGSEA. CDR3 size: 13 residues. J was trimmed by 6 bases and V by 4 bases; bases with no gene match: 5. Regarding time point: week 5, during vaccination. Every vaccine dose comprised 300 ug of mutant IDH1 20-mer peptide plus topical imiquimod. This clonotype was sampled from a woman between 45 and 60 years old with glioma. This specimen consisted of PBMCs, obtained from a glioma patient whose treatment included an IDH1 peptide vaccine. The rearrangement links TRBV29-1 to TRBJ2-1; 8 bases agree with TRBD2. CDR3 coding DNA: TGCAGCGTTGTCGGGAGGGCCGGCAATGAGCAGTTCTTC. Residues: CSVVGRAGNEQFF.